Listed below are T cell receptor beta chains from one sample, sequenced in a study of T-cell reconstitution after alpha-beta-depleted transplantation in children. TCRdb re-analysed the PCR reads in MiXCR, keeping a single row per CDR3 protein. The sample records 480,000 or so distinct CDR3 sequences, about 10% being singletons. The material sequenced was PBMCs, taken before TCRalphabeta/CD19-depleted stem cell transplant. Source of these receptors: a child aged 2 to 10 with inherited bone marrow failure, due to receive a stem cell transplant. CDR3s leave out the opening cysteine and the closing phenylalanine or tryptophan. Each record gives: clone size, V gene, J gene, CDR3 protein. Some rows have no size entry. The others give once, few or many, or a class for an expanded clone.

>NA|TRBV6-4|TRBJ2-7
ASSELRKEAYEQY
>few|TRBV5-1|TRBJ2-2
ASSLYSRPPNGELF
>many|TRBV2|TRBJ2-1
AGLVAPSYNEQF
>many|TRBV12-3/TRBV12-4|TRBJ1-5
ASNLRGSNQPQH
>many|TRBV7-9|TRBJ2-3
ASRTTAGGLAETTDTQY
>NA|TRBV10-3|TRBJ1-6
AISQTGGNSPLH
>many|TRBV7-2|TRBJ2-3
ASSLGLTSTDTQY
>many|TRBV9|TRBJ2-7
ASSEASGLSYEQY
>many|TRBV29-1|TRBJ2-5
SPGTAEETQY
>many|TRBV27|TRBJ1-1
ASTPRWGFGMTEAF
>few|TRBV7-9|TRBJ2-3
ASSAGLAGGIPDTQY
>NA|TRBV11-2|TRBJ1-3
ASSLGPLFSGNTIY
>NA|TRBV28|TRBJ1-5
ASSLWAFNQPQH
>many|TRBV20-1|TRBJ2-1
SASTLRGTLGNEQF
>few|TRBV11-3|TRBJ2-2
ASSPVPEDTGELF
>many|TRBV4-1|TRBJ2-3
ASSNPSGSDTQY
>many|TRBV20-1|TRBJ2-5
SARIPGAEETQY